These 22 T cell receptor beta chains came from one sample sequenced in a study of post-analysis software for immune sequencing data. Study-level points and caveats: The five TRBV segments detected at higher frequency in patients than in controls included TRBV5-6, TRBV5-1 and TRBV20-1.

No antigen has been identified for these receptors. Each TCR beta cDNA library carried unique molecular identifiers. Each CDR3 protein gets one entry after TCRdb re-called the PCR reads with MiXCR. The sample holds fewer than 900,000 distinct CDR3 sequences; more than 45% are singletons and the top ten take 4.9%. The sequencing sample was made of blood. These receptor sequences come from a girl aged 5-17 years with multiple sclerosis.

Concerning this clonotype: Relative to the germline gene, one junction end is altered; a read error may explain this. The chain couples TRBV28 to TRBJ2-3, with D possibly matching TRBD2 (6 bases). The CDR3 runs 15 residues. CDR1 MDHEN and CDR2 SYDVKM come from the germline V gene. The CDR3: CAGSFPGVADRNRYF. Here the CDR3 DNA reads TGTGCCGGCAGTTTCCCCGGGGTAGCGGACCGTAATCGGTATTTT.

This clonotype has a count of ten or more. This rearrangement joins TRBV29-1 to TRBJ2-5; D is uncertain. The CDR3 has 13 residues. Germline-derived CDR1 and CDR2 are SQVTM and ANQGSEA. V was trimmed by 1 base and J by 6 bases, leaving 12 bases between them. DNA for the CDR3: TGCAGCGTTGAAGTTGGACCTCGGCAGACCCAGTACTTC. It specifies CSVEVGPRQTQYF.

The sample holds one count of this clonotype. The V gene is TRBV7-2, the J gene TRBJ2-7, with D unresolved. Germline CDR1 and CDR2: SGHTA and FQGNSA. Trimming pared 3 bases from V and 2 bases from J, leaving 14 bases between. The CDR3 contains 15 residues. CDR3 sequence (DNA): TGTGCCAGCAGCTTTCCGGCCGCACCAACCTACGAGCAGTACTTC. It codes for CASSFPAAPTYEQYF.

A word on this clonotype: A much larger clone lies one base from this, so it may be a read error. The J gene is TRBJ2-3, the V gene TRBV12-3 or TRBV12-4; D not certain. V lost 1 base and J lost 3, with 11 bases in between. This CDR3 contains 15 residues. CDR3 amino acids: CASSLGSHRTDTQYF. As DNA, the CDR3 is TGTGCCAGCAGTTTAGGCAGTCATAGAACAGATACGCAGTATTTT.

The chain recombines TRBV7-2 with TRBJ2-3, with 9 bases matching TRBD2. The V gene's germline CDR1 is SGHTA and CDR2 FQGNSA. There are 15 residues in the CDR3. The trim removed 4 bases at V and 2 bases at J, leaving 4 bases unmatched. The CDR3 DNA reads TGTGCCAGCAGCTCTCTAGCGGGGTTCACAGATACGCAGTATTTT. This sequence encodes CASSSLAGFTDTQYF.

Only a few counts were recorded for this clonotype. V and J are TRBV9 and TRBJ2-4; D remains unclear. The DNA end lines up better with TRBJ2-7; the J call may be wrong. The CDR3 covers 16 residues. CDR1 is SGDLS, CDR2 YYNGEE, per germline. Here the CDR3 reads CASSFRDRVGIYEQYF. CDR3 nucleotides: TGTGCCAGCAGTTTTCGAGACCGGGTGGGGATTTACGAGCAGTACTTC.

J is TRBJ2-5 and V is TRBV4-1; the match to TRBD2 covers 7 bases. The end of the DNA fits TRBJ2-7 better, so the J call may be wrong. The CDR3 totals 18 residues. Germline V gene data show CDR1 as MGHRA and CDR2 as YSYEKL. CDR3 sequence (DNA): TGCGCCAGCAGCCAAGCCCTAGAGCTGGCTAGCGGTCGATACGAGCAGTACTTC. Translation gives CASSQALELASGRYEQYF.

The chain is built from TRBV3-1 and TRBJ2-7; a possible D gene is TRBD1 (5 bases). Germline CDR1 reads LGHDT; CDR2 reads YNNKEL (reference sequence). This CDR3 has 14 residues. V lost 0 bases, J lost 3 bases, and 9 bases lay in between. CDR3 sequence (DNA): TGTGCCAGCAGCCAAGAATCAGGGTTCTACGAGCAGTACTTC. This translates into CASSQESGFYEQYF.

There are a few counts of this clonotype. The chain combines TRBV15 with TRBJ2-5; the D gene could be TRBD1 or TRBD2 (6 bases each). The CDR3 has 21 residues. With 4 bases removed from V and 5 bases from J, the gap between germline ends came to 35 bases. CDR1 and CDR2 from the germline V gene are LNHNV and YYDKDF (reference sequence). In DNA, the CDR3 is TGTGCCACCAGCACCTACGTGGGGGGCCCACAGTCTCAACCCCACAAGGAGACCCAGTACTTC. Encoded protein: CATSTYVGGPQSQPHKETQYF.

For this clonotype: Sequence at one end of the junction differs from germline and may be a read error. The genes are TRBV6-1 and TRBJ1-2, with TRBD1 matching 7 bases. From germline, CDR1 is MNHNS and CDR2 SASEGT. This CDR3 has 16 residues. The CDR3 here is CGSSKTGRVSVWGYTF. The CDR3 DNA reads TGTGGCAGCAGTAAGACAGGGCGGGTCTCGGTTTGGGGCTACACCTTC.

The V and J genes are TRBV6-6 and TRBJ2-7; TRBD1 aligns across 11 bases. CDR1 and CDR2 from the germline V gene are MNHNY and SVGAGI (reference sequence). V was pared by 6 bases and J by 4 bases, with 8 bases of the junction left unmatched. The CDR3 contains 15 residues. The chain's CDR3 is CASSGWTGGVYEQYF. Written as DNA, the CDR3 is TGTGCCAGCAGCGGATGGACAGGGGGCGTATACGAGCAGTACTTC.

The sample holds a few counts of this clonotype. The chain has TRBV7-3 and TRBJ2-1; 8 bases line up with TRBD2. The CDR3 is 15 residues long. Germline V gives CDR1 SGHTA, CDR2 FQGTGA. The J segment lost 5 bases and the V segment lost 0 bases, leaving 3 bases of the junction unmatched. CDR3 sequence: CASSLTSGVNNEQFF. The CDR3 coding sequence is TGTGCCAGCAGCTTAACTAGCGGGGTTAACAATGAGCAGTTCTTC. Variable domain in full (rest from reference TRBV7-3 and TRBJ2-1): GAGVSQTPSNKVTEKGKYVELRCDPISGHTALYWYRQSLGQGPEFLIYFQGTGAADDSGLPNDRFFAVRPEGSVSTLKIQRTERGDSAVYLCASSLTSGVNNEQFFGPGTRLTVL.

The V call is TRBV20-1, the J call TRBJ1-2; the D gene is possibly TRBD1 (6 bases). There are 17 residues in the CDR3. Germline V gene data show CDR1 as DFQATT and CDR2 as SNEGSKA (reference sequence). V was shortened by 4 bases and J by 1 base, with 22 bases between the two germline ends. The CDR3: CSAIRDNEEIFNYGYTF. DNA of the CDR3: TGCAGTGCTATCCGGGACAACGAAGAAATCTTTAACTATGGCTACACCTTC.

This clonotype was seen only a few times. The V call is TRBV10-2, the J call TRBJ2-5; TRBD2 matches at 8 bases. V was pared by 6 bases and J by 5 bases, with 5 bases of the junction left unmatched. Germline values: CDR1 WSHSY, CDR2 SAAADI. This CDR3 contains 13 residues. The CDR3 region has the DNA TGCGCCAGCAGCGCTAGCGGGCAGGAGACCCAGTACTTC. Protein: CASSASGQETQYF.

The rearrangement joins TRBV5-1 to TRBJ1-5; D may be TRBD1 (5 bases). The germline V gene encodes CDR1 SGHRS and CDR2 YFSETQ. The CDR3 sequence is 16 residues long. V was trimmed by 0 bases and J by 3 bases, leaving 13 bases between them. For the CDR3, the DNA is TGCGCCAGCAGCTTGGGAGGGACGGGAGTCAATCAGCCCCAGCATTTT. Amino acids: CASSLGGTGVNQPQHF. The complete variable domain, with remaining parts taken from reference TRBV5-1 and TRBJ1-5, reads KAGVTQTPRYLIKTRGQQVTLSCSPISGHRSVSWYQQTPGQGLQFLFEYFSETQRNKGNFPGRFSGRQFSNSRSEMNVSTLELGDSALYLCASSLGGTGVNQPQHFGDGTRLSIL.

The table lists this clonotype with a count of one. This rearrangement joins TRBV6-2 or TRBV6-3 to TRBJ1-1; D possibly corresponds to TRBD1 (5 bases). Germline-derived CDR1 and CDR2 are MNHEY and SVGEGT. This CDR3 is built from 15 residues. Trimming stripped 0 bases from V and 6 bases from J, with 14 bases between. The CDR3 sequence is CASSYSFPLGAEAFF. The CDR3 coding sequence is TGTGCCAGCAGTTACTCATTTCCACTGGGGGCTGAAGCTTTCTTT.

The chain carries TRBV12-3 or TRBV12-4 and TRBJ2-1; 13 nucleotides match TRBD2. V trimming: 7 bases; J trimming: 13 bases; junction bases outside the gene matches: 10. This CDR3 is built from 14 residues. In nucleotides, the CDR3 is TGTGCCAGCACCCGGACTAGCGGGAGCGAAGAACAGTTCTTC. It codes for CASTRTSGSEEQFF.

This clonotype has just one count. The rearrangement links TRBV20-1 to TRBJ2-1, with 11 bases matching TRBD2. The CDR3 loop spans 15 amino acids. The germline CDR1 and CDR2 sequences are DFQATT and SNEGSKA (reference sequence). Trimming took 1 base from V and 9 from J; bases not matched to a gene: 8. The CDR3 protein is CSARVSGRAASEQFF. The CDR3 nucleotides read TGCAGTGCTAGAGTTAGCGGGAGGGCGGCCAGTGAGCAGTTCTTC.

The chain carries TRBV7-9 and TRBJ2-3; 12 bases map to TRBD2. Germline assignment: CDR1 SEHNR and CDR2 FQNEAQ (reference sequence). The CDR3 has 16 amino acids. V shed 3 bases and J 4 bases; nucleotides not matched to a gene: 5. The CDR3 is CASSFASGRAADTQYF. The CDR3, as DNA: TGTGCCAGCAGCTTCGCTAGCGGGAGGGCGGCAGATACGCAGTATTTT. Supplemented by reference TRBV7-9 and TRBJ2-3, the full variable domain reads DTGVSQNPRHKITKRGQNVTFRCDPISEHNRLYWYRQTLGQGPEFLTYFQNEAQLEKSRLLSDRFSAERPKGSFSTLEIQRTEQGDSAMYLCASSFASGRAADTQYFGPGTRLTVL.

This clonotype occurred a few times. This chain uses TRBV20-1 with TRBJ2-1; perhaps TRBD2 as D (6 bases). This CDR3 region has 15 residues. Germline V gene data show CDR1 as DFQATT and CDR2 as SNEGSKA (reference sequence). Trimming stripped 5 bases from V and 0 bases from J, with 14 bases between. The CDR3 DNA sequence: TGCAGTGCTGTCCTAGCGCAGGGCTCCTACAATGAGCAGTTCTTC. It codes for CSAVLAQGSYNEQFF.

CDR3: CASSPRDSRETQYF. CDR3 bases: TGCGCCAGCAGCCCCCGGGACAGCCGAGAGACCCAGTACTTC. The chain employs TRBV5-1 and TRBJ2-7, with TRBD1 matching 7 bases. The end of the DNA is better explained by TRBJ2-5, so the J call may be wrong. The CDR3 consists of 14 residues. CDR1 is SGHRS and CDR2 is YFSETQ in the germline V gene.

The chain combines TRBV7-6 with TRBJ2-5, with 8 bases fitting TRBD1. J gave up 5 bases and V 5 bases, and 19 bases lay outside the gene matches. This CDR3 spans 18 amino acids. Germline CDR1 and CDR2: SGHVS and FNYEAQ. The CDR3 nucleotides read TGTGCCAGCAGCCAATGGACCCGGACAGGGAGCTTGGAGGAGACCCAGTACTTC. It yields the protein CASSQWTRTGSLEETQYF.